This T cell receptor (beta chain) was captured by sequencing in a study of blood T cell repertoires in COVID-19. Overall study: Spain, Italy and the United States supplied samples that represented acute and convalescent COVID-19. PBMCs, B-cell-depleted T cells, or T cells were the source of the cDNA or gDNA that made up the material.

CDR3 length: 14 amino acids. The germline V gene encodes CDR1 SGHDT and CDR2 YYEEEE. Deletions cut 7 bases from V and 0 bases from J, with 10 bases between. Under the authors' procedure: Amplified reference gene primers provided the basis for estimating nucleated cell counts. TCRdb keeps only in-frame clones here, not all; method: immunoSEQ multiplex PCR. That table supplies the V and J calls and clone size; D and trimming were determined from the DNA. The sample holds around 40,000 clones, approximately 85% seen once. The chain links TRBV5-6 to TRBJ2-2; a weak D match, TRBD1 (5 bases). The sample taken for sequencing was peripheral blood. This TCR was recovered from a human donor in a cohort sampled during active COVID-19. The CDR3 DNA reads TGTGCCAGCTCGAGACAGTCGAACACCGGGGAGCTGTTTTTT. This encodes CASSRQSNTGELFF.